Shown below are 17 T cell receptor beta chains from a single sample sequenced in a study of patients and donors after allogeneic stem cell transplantation. One entry per CDR3 protein results from TCRdb running MiXCR on the RT-PCR reads. The sample lists roughly 150,000 distinct CDR3 sequences; 24% were seen once. Sample: blood, either unsorted or a sorted T cell fraction (not recorded which). The source of these receptors is a human donor who was either an allogeneic HSCT recipient or a stem cell or donor lymphocyte infusion donor (not recorded which). It is not recorded whose cells these are; they may come from a transplant donor.

The chain uses TRBV7-2 and TRBJ1-1, with D possibly being TRBD1 (6 bases). Trimming removed 5 bases at V and 5 bases at J, with 12 bases between. This CDR3 comprises 13 residues. The V gene's germline CDR1 is SGHTA and CDR2 FQGNSA. CDR3 in amino acids: CASSPGARTEAFF. The CDR3, as DNA: TGTGCCAGCAGCCCGGGGGCGAGGACTGAAGCTTTCTTT.

This clonotype occurred a few times. The chain links TRBV3-1 to TRBJ1-1; 7 bases match TRBD1. Unmatched junction bases numbered 8, after V lost 1 base and J lost 3 bases. CDR1 is LGHDT, CDR2 YNNKEL, per germline (reference sequence). This CDR3 has 16 residues. This chain's CDR3 is CASSQANRGQDTEAFF. As DNA, the CDR3 is TGTGCCAGCAGCCAAGCCAACAGGGGCCAAGACACTGAAGCTTTCTTT.

The chain joins TRBV29-1 to TRBJ2-2; perhaps TRBD2 as D (6 bases). The CDR3 runs to 15 residues. Deletions cut 4 bases from V and 1 base from J, with 13 bases between. Germline V lookup: CDR1 SQVTM, CDR2 ANQGSEA. The CDR3 coding sequence is TGCAGCGTTGGAGGAAGGGGAGGGAACACCGGGGAGCTGTTTTTT. The encoded protein is CSVGGRGGNTGELFF.

This clonotype was counted only a few times. The rearrangement joins TRBV24-1 to TRBJ2-3, with a tentative D call TRBD2 (6 bases). CDR3 length equals 13 residues. V gave up 3 bases and J gave up 5 bases, with 8 bases separating them. Germline V gene lookup returns CDR1 KGHDR and CDR2 SFDVKD. The CDR3, as DNA: TGTGCCACCAGTGATCCCGGGGGAGATACGCAGTATTTT. It translates to CATSDPGGDTQYF.

The chain is built from TRBV4-2 and TRBJ2-3, with D tentatively TRBD2 (6 bases). The germline V and J ends were trimmed by 4 bases and 3 bases, with 17 bases remaining between them. Germline CDR1 LGHNA, CDR2 YNFKEQ. This CDR3 has 16 residues. CDR3 residues: CASSPRGGRQTDTQYF. For the CDR3, the DNA is TGTGCCAGCAGCCCCCGAGGAGGGAGACAAACAGATACGCAGTATTTT.

This clonotype has just a few counts. The chain is built from TRBV5-8 and TRBJ2-7; TRBD1 aligns across 7 bases. Looked up from germline, CDR1 is SGHTS and CDR2 is YDEGEE. With 4 bases clipped from V and 5 bases from J, the junction kept 15 bases outside the gene matches. The CDR3 has 16 amino acids. For the CDR3, the DNA is TGTGCCAGCAGCATCCTGAACAGGGGAATGACTGACGAGCAGTACTTC. Protein: CASSILNRGMTDEQYF.

V is TRBV2 and J is TRBJ2-5; TRBD1 is a possible D gene (5 bases). Trimming took 11 bases from V and 4 from J, leaving 26 bases between them. CDR1 SNHLY and CDR2 FYNNEI come from the germline V gene. This CDR3 has 16 residues. CDR3 sequence (DNA): TGTGCCTGCCGACCATGGCAGGGCGAATTGGCAGAGACCCAGTACTTC. This encodes CACRPWQGELAETQYF.

The chain joins TRBV5-1 to TRBJ2-3; TRBD2 aligns across 13 bases. The germline CDR1 and CDR2 sequences are SGHRS and YFSETQ. The CDR3 loop spans 16 amino acids. Trimming cost V 0 bases and J 6 bases; bases outside gene matches: 4. CDR3 coding DNA: TGCGCCAGCAGCTTGGAGAGACTAGCGGGAGGTGATACGCAGTATTTT. Its translation: CASSLERLAGGDTQYF.

The chain carries TRBV2 and TRBJ2-3; D may be TRBD1 (5 bases). This CDR3 comprises 12 residues. In germline, CDR1 is SNHLY, CDR2 FYNNEI. V lost 5 bases and J lost 4, with 7 bases in between. CDR3 sequence: CASSPTADTQYF. CDR3 bases: TGTGCCAGCAGTCCGACAGCAGATACGCAGTATTTT. Full variable domain (remainder filled in from reference TRBV2 and TRBJ2-3): EPEVTQTPSHQVTQMGQEVILRCVPISNHLYFYWYRQILGQKVEFLVSFYNNEISEKSEIFDDQFSVERPDGSNFTLKIRSTKLEDSAMYFCASSPTADTQYFGPGTRLTVL.

The chain uses TRBV11-2 and TRBJ2-1; 8 bases agree with TRBD1. The CDR3 spans 12 residues. The V segment lost 4 bases and the J segment 9 bases; nucleotides outside the gene matches: 2. Germline V gene lookup returns CDR1 SGHAT and CDR2 FQNNGV. The CDR3 region is CASSSGGGEQFF. In DNA, the CDR3 is TGTGCCAGCAGCTCAGGGGGCGGTGAGCAGTTCTTC.

Only a few counts were recorded for this clonotype. The chain uses TRBV10-3 and TRBJ1-6; 7 bases are shared with TRBD1. This CDR3 has 13 residues. The germline V gene has CDR1 ENHRY and CDR2 SYGVKD. V was clipped by 4 bases and J by 7 bases; unmatched bases: 1. The CDR3 region has the DNA TGTGCCATCAGTGGGGACAGAAATTCACCCCTCCACTTT. Protein: CAISGDRNSPLHF.

This sequence joins TRBV12-3 or TRBV12-4 and TRBJ1-2; D unresolved. The germline V and J ends were trimmed by 4 bases and 9 bases, with 12 bases remaining between them. The CDR3 totals 12 residues. In nucleotides, the CDR3 is TGTGCCAGCAGTTCCGGGGTCATAAGCTACACCTTC. Residues: CASSSGVISYTF.

The chain uses TRBV6-5 and TRBJ2-2; 9 bases match TRBD2. Germline CDR1 MNHEY, CDR2 SVGAGI. The CDR3 consists of 16 residues. V was pared by 4 bases and J by 7 bases, with 10 bases of the junction left unmatched. The CDR3 is CASSLRPSGTFGELFF. CDR3 coding DNA: TGTGCCAGCAGTTTGCGCCCTAGCGGGACTTTCGGGGAGCTGTTTTTT.

This clonotype was found many times. DNA of the CDR3: TGCAGTGCTAGGGGACAGGGGACTACGGTGGCATATGGCTACACCTTC. Amino acids: CSARGQGTTVAYGYTF. This sequence joins TRBV20-1 and TRBJ1-2; 10 nucleotides align to TRBD1. V shed 3 bases, J shed 5 bases, and the junction held 12 bases outside the gene matches. In germline, CDR1 is DFQATT, CDR2 SNEGSKA (reference sequence). The CDR3 has 16 residues.

The chain has TRBV7-9 and TRBJ2-2; possibly TRBD2 for D (5 bases). V lost 3 bases and J lost 2, with 10 bases in between. This CDR3 has 15 amino acids. CDR1 SEHNR and CDR2 FQNEAQ come from the germline V gene (reference sequence). CDR3 coding DNA: TGTGCCAGCAGCTTCGGGATCCCAAACACCGGGGAGCTGTTTTTT. This translates into CASSFGIPNTGELFF.

The V gene is TRBV20-1, the J gene TRBJ2-7; D possibly corresponds to TRBD1 (6 bases). This CDR3 spans 13 amino acids. With 4 bases removed from V and 5 bases from J, the gap between germline ends came to 15 bases. CDR1 is DFQATT, CDR2 SNEGSKA, per germline (reference sequence). DNA for the CDR3: TGCAGTGCTACCCTGACAGGTTTTAACGAGCAGTACTTC. Encoded protein: CSATLTGFNEQYF.

The chain carries TRBV7-9 and TRBJ2-2, with TRBD2 identical over 8 bases. Unmatched junction bases numbered 7, after V lost 1 base and J lost 6 bases. CDR3 length: 16 amino acids. CDR1 SEHNR and CDR2 FQNEAQ come from the germline V gene (reference sequence). This CDR3 reads CASSLVRAGVPGELFF. The CDR3 DNA reads TGTGCCAGCAGCTTAGTTCGAGCGGGAGTCCCCGGGGAGCTGTTTTTT.